A selection of T cell receptor beta chains follows, all from one sample in a study of T cells in Graves' hyperthyroidism and ophthalmopathy. TCRdb analysed the multiplex PCR reads with MiXCR anew, one entry per CDR3 protein. Here the sample spans hundreds of thousands of distinct CDR3 sequences, less than 20% being singletons. The specimen was blood. Receptors originate from a man in his fifties with Graves' ophthalmopathy. Each CDR3 is given with its conserved first and last residue. A D gene is named only where the DNA matches it firmly. Size is omitted from some rows. Given values are once, few, many or a class for expanded clones.

cdr3_nt cdr3_aa j_call d_call clone_size v_call
TGCAGCGTTGCGATAGGGAGCAATGAGCAGTTCTTC CSVAIGSNEQFF TRBJ2-1 - - TRBV29-1
TGCGCCAGCAGGCTCCAAGAAAACAATGAGCAGTTCTTC CASRLQENNEQFF TRBJ2-1 - few TRBV5-1
TGTGCCAGCTCACTAACTACCGGGGCCAAAGAACTAGCGGGGAAAGAGACCCAGTACTTC CASSLTTGAKELAGKETQYF TRBJ2-5 TRBD2 - TRBV18
TGTGCCAGCCGGGGCGAAGGCAACGGGGAGCAGTTCTTC CASRGEGNGEQFF TRBJ2-1 - few TRBV6-1
TGTGCCAGCAGCTTAATAGGTGGCAGGGGGTCGGAGACCCAGTACTTC CASSLIGGRGSETQYF TRBJ2-5 TRBD1 few TRBV7-3
TGTGCCAGCAGCTTAAAGGGCACAGGGGCTAACTATGGCTACACCTTC CASSLKGTGANYGYTF TRBJ1-2 TRBD1 - TRBV7-9
TGCAGTGCTATAAGAGGCAATGGGGCAGTGCAGCCCCAGCATTTT CSAIRGNGAVQPQHF TRBJ1-5 - - TRBV20-1
TGTGCCAGCAGCCAAGGACCGGAGGTCGGCTACACCTTC CASSQGPEVGYTF TRBJ1-2 - many TRBV3-1
TGTGCCAGCTCACCGGTCGGAGGTCCCTATGGCTACACCTTC CASSPVGGPYGYTF TRBJ1-2 - few TRBV18
TGTGCCAGCAGCGCTAAACTAGCGGGAGGAGACTACGAGCAGTACTTC CASSAKLAGGDYEQYF TRBJ2-7 TRBD2 - TRBV7-9
TGTGCCAGCAGTGAGGACAGACGAGATGGATCACCCCTCCACTTT CASSEDRRDGSPLHF TRBJ1-6 - - TRBV6-1
TGCGCCAGCAGCCTGGGACAGAACGAGCAGTACTTC CASSLGQNEQYF TRBJ2-7 TRBD1 many TRBV5-1
TGTGCTAGTGGTTTGTCTAGACTAGCGGGAGTCAATGAGCAGTTCTTC CASGLSRLAGVNEQFF TRBJ2-1 TRBD2 - TRBV12-5